The source of this T cell receptor beta chain is a study of cytomegalovirus exposure and HLA in healthy donors. Worth noting for this clone: Antigen specificity is unknown.

Between the trimmed V and J ends, which lost 7 bases and 1 base, there was a span of 17 bases. Germline values: CDR1 MNHNY, CDR2 SVGAGI (reference sequence). This CDR3 has 16 amino acids. Study conclusions and caveats: In vitro testing confirmed a few CMV-associated chains as specific for CMV antigens. It was fewer than 200 TCR beta chains that were listed as cytomegalovirus-associated. The tendency of first-cohort TCR clusters to co-occur in the 100 to 150 validation repertoires emerged from a later analysis.

Some clones are missing from TCRdb's copy, which holds only in-frame ones; the method was immunoSEQ multiplex PCR. This table has some 130,000 clones, roughly 89% appearing once. This rearrangement joins TRBV6-6 to TRBJ2-4, with D tentatively TRBD1 (6 bases). Specimen: PBMCs. The receptor was derived from a woman aged 18 to 35 in good health and CMV-seronegative. The CDR3, as DNA: TGTGCCAGCACCCCGAGGGAGCAGGGGGCCAAAAACATTCAGTACTTC. Encoded protein: CASTPREQGAKNIQYF.